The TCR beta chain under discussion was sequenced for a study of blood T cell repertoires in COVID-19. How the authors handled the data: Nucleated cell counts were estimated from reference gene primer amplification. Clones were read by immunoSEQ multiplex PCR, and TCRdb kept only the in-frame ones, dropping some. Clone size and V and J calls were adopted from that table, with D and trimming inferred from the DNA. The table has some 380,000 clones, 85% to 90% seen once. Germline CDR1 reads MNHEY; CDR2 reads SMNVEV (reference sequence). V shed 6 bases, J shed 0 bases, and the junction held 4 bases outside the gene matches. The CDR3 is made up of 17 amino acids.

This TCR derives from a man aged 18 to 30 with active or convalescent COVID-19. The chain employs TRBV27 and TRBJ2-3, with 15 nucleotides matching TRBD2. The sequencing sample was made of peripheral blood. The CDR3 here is CASRPGTSGGSTDTQYF. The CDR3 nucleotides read TGTGCCAGCAGGCCCGGGACTAGCGGGGGGAGCACAGATACGCAGTATTTT.